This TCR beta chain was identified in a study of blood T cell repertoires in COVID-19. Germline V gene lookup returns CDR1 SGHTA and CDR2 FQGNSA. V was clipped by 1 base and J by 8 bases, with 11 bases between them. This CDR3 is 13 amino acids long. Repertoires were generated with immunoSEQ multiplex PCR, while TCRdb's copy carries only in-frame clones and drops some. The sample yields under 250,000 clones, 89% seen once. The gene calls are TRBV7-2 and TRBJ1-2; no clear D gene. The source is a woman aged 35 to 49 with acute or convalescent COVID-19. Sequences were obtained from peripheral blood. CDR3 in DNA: TGTGCCAGCAGCTTAGGAACCGGGGTGGGCTACACCTTC. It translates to CASSLGTGVGYTF.